A single sample gave rise to the 27 T cell receptor beta chains below, sequenced in a study of T cells after posttransplantation cyclophosphamide. A marrow graft followed busulfan-fludarabine conditioning, with cyclophosphamide on days +3 and +4. Using immunoSEQ multiplex PCR, the repertoire was profiled, and TCRdb retains in-frame clones only, with some absent. Altogether 12,000 or so clones were found in the sample, and no singletons occur. Sample: PBMCs, taken after allogeneic stem cell transplant with posttransplant cyclophosphamide. These receptors were collected from a female patient between 40 and 55 years old who received an allogeneic stem cell transplant from a related donor, was CMV-positive, and had acute GVHD only. Some T cells may originate from the graft donor.

This clone was counted only a few times. The chain is built from TRBV18 and TRBJ2-1; the match to TRBD2 covers 9 bases. Trimming took 0 bases from V and 7 from J; bases not matched to a gene: 7. The germline V gene encodes CDR1 KGHSH and CDR2 LQKENI. This CDR3 has 16 amino acids. In nucleotides, the CDR3 is TGTGCCAGCTCACCACCGTTGAGCGGGAGGAAAAATGAGCAGTTCTTC. Translated: CASSPPLSGRKNEQFF.

This clone was found many times. This chain joins TRBV6-1 and TRBJ1-5; weak D call: TRBD1 (6 bases). V gave up 8 bases and J gave up 0 bases, with 14 bases separating them. The CDR3 runs to 15 residues. Germline V gives CDR1 MNHNS, CDR2 SASEGT. This CDR3 is CASRDTLYSNQPQHF. CDR3 DNA: TGTGCCAGCCGGGACACCCTCTATAGCAATCAGCCCCAGCATTTT.

This clone showed up just a few times. The chain combines TRBV30 with TRBJ2-5; possible D gene TRBD2, 5 bases. There are 13 residues in the CDR3. The V end lost 2 bases, the J end lost 1 base, and 8 bases lay between the germline ends. Germline V lookup: CDR1 GTSNPN, CDR2 SVGIG (reference sequence). The CDR3, as DNA: TGTGCCTGGAGTACGGGGATCCAAGAGACCCAGTACTTC. This codes for CAWSTGIQETQYF.

The sample holds many counts of this clone. CDR3 protein: CASSVGTGFSGNTIYF. CDR3 bases: TGTGCCAGCAGCGTAGGCACAGGGTTTTCTGGAAACACCATATATTTT. The gene calls are TRBV9 and TRBJ1-3; maybe TRBD1 (6 bases). The CDR3 totals 16 residues. CDR1 is SGDLS and CDR2 is YYNGEE in the germline V gene. Trimming shortened V by 0 bases and J by 1 base, and 11 bases separated the two germline ends.

This clone has a handful of counts. This chain connects TRBV2 to TRBJ2-1; TRBD2 is a possible D gene (6 bases). Germline values: CDR1 SNHLY, CDR2 FYNNEI. Trimming removed 3 bases at V and 9 bases at J, with 12 bases between. The CDR3 is 13 amino acids. In nucleotides, the CDR3 is TGTGCCAGCAGTGACCCACCTAGCGTTGAGCAGTTCTTC. Translating gives CASSDPPSVEQFF.

This clone has at least ten counts. The V gene is TRBV18, the J gene TRBJ2-4, with unresolved D. The CDR3 sequence is 14 residues long. Trimming removed 4 bases at V and 0 bases at J, with 7 bases between. CDR1 is KGHSH, CDR2 LQKENI, per germline. In DNA, the CDR3 is TGTGCCAGCTCACGAGAGATAGCCAAAAACATTCAGTACTTC. Amino acid sequence: CASSREIAKNIQYF. Full variable domain (outside the CDR3, taken from reference TRBV18 and TRBJ2-4): NAGVMQNPRHLVRRRGQEARLRCSPMKGHSHVYWYRQLPEEGLKFMVYLQKENIIDESGMPKERFSAEFPKEGPSILRIQQVVRGDSAAYFCASSREIAKNIQYFGAGTRLSVL.

Many counts were recorded for this clone. This chain joins TRBV7-9 and TRBJ2-2, with TRBD2 matching 7 bases. The germline CDR1 and CDR2 sequences are SEHNR and FQNEAQ (reference sequence). V shed 11 bases, J shed 0 bases, and the junction held 9 bases outside the gene matches. The CDR3 sequence is 15 residues long. In nucleotides, the CDR3 is TGTGCCTGGGTTGAGACTAGCCCGAACACCGGGGAGCTGTTTTTT. It is translated as CAWVETSPNTGELFF.

This clone was seen only a few times. This sequence joins TRBV11-3 and TRBJ2-5; 13 bases align to TRBD2. CDR3 length equals 15 residues. CDR1 is SGHNT and CDR2 is YENEEA in the germline V gene. Trimming took 4 bases from V and 4 from J; bases not matched to a gene: 3. CDR3 sequence (DNA): TGTGCCAGCAGCTCCACTAGCGGGAGGGGAGAGACCCAGTACTTC. Encoded protein: CASSSTSGRGETQYF.

By share of the sample, this clone is medium-sized. The J gene is TRBJ2-6, the V gene TRBV2, with D unresolved. With 7 bases removed from V and 4 bases from J, the gap between germline ends came to 8 bases. The CDR3 length is 13 residues. Per the germline V gene, CDR1 is SNHLY and CDR2 is FYNNEI. CDR3 sequence: CASMRSGANVLTF. The CDR3 region has the DNA TGTGCCAGCATGCGCTCCGGGGCCAACGTCCTGACTTTC. The variable domain in full, with the rest retrieved from reference TRBV2 and TRBJ2-6, is EPEVTQTPSHQVTQMGQEVILRCVPISNHLYFYWYRQILGQKVEFLVSFYNNEISEKSEIFDDQFSVERPDGSNFTLKIRSTKLEDSAMYFCASMRSGANVLTFGAGSRLTVL.

This chain links TRBV29-1 with TRBJ2-7, with D possibly TRBD1 on 6 matching bases. The germline V and J ends were trimmed by 7 bases and 3 bases, with 13 bases remaining between them. CDR1 SQVTM and CDR2 ANQGSEA come from the germline V gene. The CDR3 runs 12 residues. DNA of the CDR3: TGCAGCGCTACAGGGAAAGGCTACGAGCAGTACTTC. Its translation is CSATGKGYEQYF.

This clone was seen at least ten times. This chain uses TRBV7-3 with TRBJ2-5; TRBD2 agrees at 8 bases. CDR1 SGHTA and CDR2 FQGTGA come from the germline V gene. After removal of 5 bases from V and 5 bases from J, the junction contained 10 bases not matched to a gene. This CDR3 is 15 amino acids long. The CDR3 sequence is CASSTGLAGSETQYF. CDR3 coding DNA: TGTGCCAGCAGCACTGGACTAGCCGGAAGCGAGACCCAGTACTTC.

This clone was counted at least ten times. This sequence joins TRBV4-1 and TRBJ2-1, with D unclear. Trimming took 0 bases from V and 0 from J, leaving 9 bases between them. The CDR3 length is 16 residues. The germline gives CDR1 MGHRA, CDR2 YSYEKL. The CDR3 is CASSQESGSSYNEQFF. The CDR3 bases are TGCGCCAGCAGCCAAGAATCCGGTAGCTCCTACAATGAGCAGTTCTTC.

This clone was seen many times. J is TRBJ2-7 and V is TRBV7-8; 7 bases are a match to TRBD2. V dropped 5 bases and J dropped 2; count of bases not matched to a gene: 6. The CDR3 has 14 amino acids. Germline V CDR1 and CDR2: SGHVS, FQNEAQ. The chain's CDR3 is CASSPSGTPYEQYV. DNA for the CDR3: TGTGCCAGCAGCCCAAGCGGGACCCCCTACGAGCAGTACGTC.

This clone occurred many times. V gene TRBV4-1 combines with J gene TRBJ2-1; D ambiguous. The CDR3 loop spans 12 amino acids. CDR1 MGHRA and CDR2 YSYEKL come from the germline V gene. Trimming cost V 0 bases and J 10 bases, with 7 bases left between them. The CDR3 DNA is TGCGCCAGCAGCCAAGATCCGCGGGAGCAGTTCTTC. It yields the protein CASSQDPREQFF.

This clone appeared many times. The rearrangement joins TRBV7-9 to TRBJ1-2; possible D gene TRBD1, 6 bases. This CDR3 has 15 residues. The germline V gene has CDR1 SEHNR and CDR2 FQNEAQ (reference sequence). Trimming took off 5 bases at V and 2 bases at J, with 15 bases between the two ends. The DNA for the CDR3 is TGTGCCAGCAGCCCCGGGACACACCGAAACTATGGCTACACCTTC. It yields the protein CASSPGTHRNYGYTF.

This clone was observed a handful of times. This CDR3 is CASSSGGSYNEQFF. DNA of the CDR3: TGTGCCAGCAGCTCCGGAGGGTCCTACAATGAGCAGTTCTTC. The chain has TRBV11-2 and TRBJ2-1; the D gene is possibly TRBD2 (6 bases). From germline, CDR1 is SGHAT and CDR2 FQNNGV. The CDR3 totals 14 residues. Trimming took 4 bases from V and 1 from J, leaving 8 bases between them.

This clone showed up many times. This rearrangement joins TRBV5-1 to TRBJ1-2; possibly TRBD1 for D (5 bases). The V end lost 0 bases, the J end lost 0 bases, and 9 bases lay between the germline ends. There are 15 residues in the CDR3. Germline CDR1 is SGHRS and CDR2 is YFSETQ. The CDR3 sequence: CASSLEGQPNYGYTF. CDR3 nucleotide sequence: TGCGCCAGCAGCTTGGAGGGGCAACCTAACTATGGCTACACCTTC.

There are many counts of this clone. V is TRBV4-3 and J is TRBJ2-3; 9 bases line up with TRBD2. V shed 6 bases and J 0 bases; nucleotides not matched to a gene: 1. The germline gives CDR1 LGHNA, CDR2 YSLEER. The CDR3 spans 14 residues. CDR3: CASRLAGSTDTQYF. CDR3 coding DNA: TGCGCCAGCAGACTAGCGGGCAGCACAGATACGCAGTATTTT.

This clone was recorded many times. The chain recombines TRBV6-5 with TRBJ2-1; TRBD2 might be the D (7 bases). The CDR3 covers 14 residues. Per the germline V gene, CDR1 is MNHEY and CDR2 is SVGAGI. The V end lost 7 bases, the J end lost 1 base, and 11 bases lay between the germline ends. CDR3 bases: TGTGCCAGCAAGGGGAGGGGGTCCTACAATGAGCAGTTCTTC. The encoded protein is CASKGRGSYNEQFF.

There are many counts of this clone. J is TRBJ1-4 and V is TRBV19; 9 bases agree with TRBD1. Germline lookup yields CDR1 LNHDA and CDR2 SQIVND (reference sequence). V lost 5 bases, J lost 7 bases, and 8 bases stayed unmatched. CDR3 length: 15 residues. The CDR3 sequence: CASSSGTGKGEKLFF. The DNA for the CDR3 is TGTGCCAGTAGTTCCGGGACAGGGAAAGGTGAAAAACTGTTTTTT.

This clone was seen at least ten times. The chain uses TRBV5-1 and TRBJ1-6; 10 bases agree with TRBD1. J lost 6 bases, V lost 4 bases, and 4 bases had no gene match. CDR1 and CDR2 from the germline V gene are SGHRS and YFSETQ. This CDR3 has 15 residues. CDR3 in amino acids: CASSERQGANSPLHF. The CDR3 nucleotides are TGCGCCAGCAGCGAACGACAGGGGGCTAATTCACCCCTCCACTTT.

This clone was seen a few times. The chain links TRBV30 to TRBJ1-3, with D possibly being TRBD1 (5 bases). Germline values: CDR1 GTSNPN, CDR2 SVGIG (reference sequence). The CDR3 loop spans 13 amino acids. The V end lost 8 bases, the J end lost 1 base, and 12 bases lay between the germline ends. The CDR3 DNA reads as TGTGCCACGAGCCGACAGTCTGGAAACACCATATATTTT. This translates into CATSRQSGNTIYF.

This clone was recorded at least ten times. The chain recombines TRBV5-5 with TRBJ1-1, with TRBD1 identical over 8 bases. The CDR3 is 17 residues long. Germline-derived CDR1 and CDR2 are SGHKS and YYEKEE (reference sequence). V trimming: 0 bases; J trimming: 5 bases; junction bases outside the gene matches: 12. CDR3 sequence (DNA): TGTGCCAGCAGCTTGGGCCCAAGAGGACAGGGTGGGACTGAAGCTTTCTTT. Translation: CASSLGPRGQGGTEAFF.

This clone was found many times. The chain joins TRBV6-1 to TRBJ1-5, with a weak D call TRBD1 (5 bases). Trimming stripped 10 bases from V and 2 bases from J, with 12 bases between. Germline CDR1 and CDR2: MNHNS and SASEGT. The CDR3 consists of 13 residues. The CDR3 coding sequence is TGTGCCATCGCTCGGGGGGGCAATCAGCCCCAGCATTTT. Protein product: CAIARGGNQPQHF.

This clone occurred many times. V and J are TRBV9 and TRBJ2-2, with 7 bases matching TRBD1. The CDR3 covers 14 residues. Germline CDR1 is SGDLS and CDR2 is YYNGEE. V trimming: 4 bases; J trimming: 6 bases; junction bases outside the gene matches: 6. In DNA, the CDR3 is TGTGCCAGCAGCCCTCGACAGGGTGCCGGGGAGCTGTTTTTT. The encoded protein is CASSPRQGAGELFF.

The V and J genes are TRBV6-6 and TRBJ2-5, with 9 bases fitting TRBD1. This CDR3 is 14 amino acids long. V lost 6 bases to trimming and J lost 5 bases; unmatched junction nucleotides: 7. Germline assignment: CDR1 MNHNY and CDR2 SVGAGI (reference sequence). This chain's CDR3 is CASRVTGGAETQYF. The CDR3 bases are TGTGCCAGCAGGGTGACAGGGGGGGCGGAGACCCAGTACTTC.

This clone showed up just a few times. The gene calls are TRBV9 and TRBJ2-3, with TRBD1 matching 7 bases. Germline trimming cut 0 bases from V and 0 bases from J; bases unmatched to any gene: 7. The CDR3 is made up of 17 amino acids. Germline CDR1 reads SGDLS; CDR2 reads YYNGEE. CDR3 bases: TGTGCCAGCAGCGTAGTAGGTTGGGACAGTAGCACAGATACGCAGTATTTT. Translated, it gives CASSVVGWDSSTDTQYF.